This paragraph reports one T cell receptor beta chain. Trimming at V came to 0 bases and at J to 4 bases, leaving 7 bases not matched to a gene. This CDR3 is 16 amino acids long. Germline assignment: CDR1 SGHNT and CDR2 YYREEE (reference sequence). This specimen belongs to a study of blood T cell repertoires in COVID-19. The repertoire was sequenced with immunoSEQ multiplex PCR; TCRdb's copy has only in-frame clones and lacks some. The table has about 430,000 clones, roughly 90% seen once. Sequencing input: PBMCs or T cells enriched from blood (not recorded which). The chain couples TRBV5-4 to TRBJ2-1; 7 positions match TRBD2. This receptor was identified in a woman younger than 45 with acute COVID-19. Written as DNA, the CDR3 is TGTGCCAGCAGCTTGGTTGGGGGGGGGAGGTACAATGAGCAGTTCTTC. Translating it yields CASSLVGGGRYNEQFF.